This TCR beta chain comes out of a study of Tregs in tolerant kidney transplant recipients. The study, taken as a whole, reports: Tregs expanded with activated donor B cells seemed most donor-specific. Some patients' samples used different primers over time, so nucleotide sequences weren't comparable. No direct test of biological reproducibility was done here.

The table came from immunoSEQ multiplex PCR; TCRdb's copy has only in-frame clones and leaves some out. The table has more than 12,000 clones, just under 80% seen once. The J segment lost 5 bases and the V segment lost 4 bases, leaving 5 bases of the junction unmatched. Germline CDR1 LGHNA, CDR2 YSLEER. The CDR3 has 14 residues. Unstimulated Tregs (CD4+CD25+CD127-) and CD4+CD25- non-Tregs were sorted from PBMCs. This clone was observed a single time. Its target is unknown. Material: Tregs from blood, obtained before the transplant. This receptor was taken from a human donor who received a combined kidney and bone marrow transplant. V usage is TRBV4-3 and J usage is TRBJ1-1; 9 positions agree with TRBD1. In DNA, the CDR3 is TGCGCCAGCAGCCGGGGACAGGGTACGACTGAAGCTTTCTTT. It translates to CASSRGQGTTEAFF.